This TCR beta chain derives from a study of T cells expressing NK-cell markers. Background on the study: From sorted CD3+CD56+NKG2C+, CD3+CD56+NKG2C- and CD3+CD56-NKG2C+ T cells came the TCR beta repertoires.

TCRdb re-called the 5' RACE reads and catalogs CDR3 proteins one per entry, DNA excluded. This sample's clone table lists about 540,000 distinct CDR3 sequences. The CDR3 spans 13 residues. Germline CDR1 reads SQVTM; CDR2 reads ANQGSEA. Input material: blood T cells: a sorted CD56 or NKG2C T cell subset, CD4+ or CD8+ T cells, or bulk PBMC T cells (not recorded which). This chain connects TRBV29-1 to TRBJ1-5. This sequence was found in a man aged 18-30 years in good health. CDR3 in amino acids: CSVGGGINQPQHF.